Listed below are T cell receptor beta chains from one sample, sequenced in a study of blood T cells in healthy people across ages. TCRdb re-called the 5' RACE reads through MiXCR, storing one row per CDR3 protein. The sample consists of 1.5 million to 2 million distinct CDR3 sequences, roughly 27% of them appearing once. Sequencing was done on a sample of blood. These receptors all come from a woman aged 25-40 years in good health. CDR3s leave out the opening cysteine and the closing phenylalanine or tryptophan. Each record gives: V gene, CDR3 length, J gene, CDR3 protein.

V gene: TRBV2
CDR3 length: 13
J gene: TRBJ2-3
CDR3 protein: ASFPVVAGTDTQY

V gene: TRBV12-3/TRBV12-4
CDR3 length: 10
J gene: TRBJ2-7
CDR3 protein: ASGREGYEQY

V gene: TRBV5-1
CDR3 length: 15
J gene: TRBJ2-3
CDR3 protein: ASSLARWGTTADTQY

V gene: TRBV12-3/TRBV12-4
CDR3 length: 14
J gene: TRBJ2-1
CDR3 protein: ASSPGGPQLDNEQF

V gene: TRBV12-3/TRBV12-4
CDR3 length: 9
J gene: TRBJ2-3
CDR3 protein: ASSRMDTQY

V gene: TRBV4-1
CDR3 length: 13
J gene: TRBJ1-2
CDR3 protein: ASSQDPGDGYGYT

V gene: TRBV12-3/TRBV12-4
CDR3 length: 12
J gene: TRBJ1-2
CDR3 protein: ASSHIGTNYGYT

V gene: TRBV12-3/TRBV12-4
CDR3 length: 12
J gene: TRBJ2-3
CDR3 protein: ASSLNMPPDAQY

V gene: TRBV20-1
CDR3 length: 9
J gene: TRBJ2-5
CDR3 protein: SASVAETQY

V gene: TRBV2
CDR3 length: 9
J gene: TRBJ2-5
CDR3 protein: ATKGGETQY

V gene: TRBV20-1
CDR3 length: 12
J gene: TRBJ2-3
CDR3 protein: SAPRGATTDTQY

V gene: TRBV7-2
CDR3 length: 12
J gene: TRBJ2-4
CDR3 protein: ASSFGVGLGIQY

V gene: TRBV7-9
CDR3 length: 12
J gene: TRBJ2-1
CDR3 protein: ASSFSGGAHEQF

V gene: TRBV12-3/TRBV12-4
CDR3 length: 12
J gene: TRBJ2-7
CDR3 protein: ASSSLDGSYEQY

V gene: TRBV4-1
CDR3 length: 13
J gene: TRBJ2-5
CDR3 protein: ASSQGLQGGETQY

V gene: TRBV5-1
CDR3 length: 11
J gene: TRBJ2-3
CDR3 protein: ASSPVAEDTQY

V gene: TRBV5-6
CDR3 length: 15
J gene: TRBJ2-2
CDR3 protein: ASSAASSGPNTGELF

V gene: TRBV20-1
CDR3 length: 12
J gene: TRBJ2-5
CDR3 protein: SARDASGGQTQY

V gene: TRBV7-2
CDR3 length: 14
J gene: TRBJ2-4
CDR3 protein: ASSALPGTAKNIQY

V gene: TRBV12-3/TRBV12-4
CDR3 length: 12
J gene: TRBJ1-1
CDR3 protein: ASTYIKQHTEAF

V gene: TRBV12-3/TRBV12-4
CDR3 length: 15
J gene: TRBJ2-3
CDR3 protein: ASSPLRQGRNTDTQY

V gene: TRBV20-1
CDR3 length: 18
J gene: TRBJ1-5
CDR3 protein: SAPSPDRPIPDEGNQPQH

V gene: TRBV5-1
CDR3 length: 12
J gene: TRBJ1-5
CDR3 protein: ASRLLGFNQPQH

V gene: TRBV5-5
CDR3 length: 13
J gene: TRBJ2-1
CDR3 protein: ASSPPGQDYNEQF

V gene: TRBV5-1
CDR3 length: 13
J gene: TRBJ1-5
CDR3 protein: ASSSGTGGGQPQH

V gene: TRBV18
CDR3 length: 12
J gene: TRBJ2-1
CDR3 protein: ASSPDREGNEQF

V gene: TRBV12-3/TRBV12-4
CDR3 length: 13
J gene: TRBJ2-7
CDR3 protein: ASSLARQGALEQY

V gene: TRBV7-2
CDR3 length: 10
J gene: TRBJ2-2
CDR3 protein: ASSLVHGELF

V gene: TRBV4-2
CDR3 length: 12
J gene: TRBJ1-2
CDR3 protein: ASSQDIANYGYT

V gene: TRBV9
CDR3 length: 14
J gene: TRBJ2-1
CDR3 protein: ASSANTPDRGNEQF

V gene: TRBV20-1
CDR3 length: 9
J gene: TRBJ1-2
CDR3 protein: SGRLRYGYT

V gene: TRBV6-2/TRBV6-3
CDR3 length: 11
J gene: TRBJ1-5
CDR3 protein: ASSQGGPQPQH

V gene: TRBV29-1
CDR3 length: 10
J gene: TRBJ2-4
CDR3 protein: SVEDLKNIQY